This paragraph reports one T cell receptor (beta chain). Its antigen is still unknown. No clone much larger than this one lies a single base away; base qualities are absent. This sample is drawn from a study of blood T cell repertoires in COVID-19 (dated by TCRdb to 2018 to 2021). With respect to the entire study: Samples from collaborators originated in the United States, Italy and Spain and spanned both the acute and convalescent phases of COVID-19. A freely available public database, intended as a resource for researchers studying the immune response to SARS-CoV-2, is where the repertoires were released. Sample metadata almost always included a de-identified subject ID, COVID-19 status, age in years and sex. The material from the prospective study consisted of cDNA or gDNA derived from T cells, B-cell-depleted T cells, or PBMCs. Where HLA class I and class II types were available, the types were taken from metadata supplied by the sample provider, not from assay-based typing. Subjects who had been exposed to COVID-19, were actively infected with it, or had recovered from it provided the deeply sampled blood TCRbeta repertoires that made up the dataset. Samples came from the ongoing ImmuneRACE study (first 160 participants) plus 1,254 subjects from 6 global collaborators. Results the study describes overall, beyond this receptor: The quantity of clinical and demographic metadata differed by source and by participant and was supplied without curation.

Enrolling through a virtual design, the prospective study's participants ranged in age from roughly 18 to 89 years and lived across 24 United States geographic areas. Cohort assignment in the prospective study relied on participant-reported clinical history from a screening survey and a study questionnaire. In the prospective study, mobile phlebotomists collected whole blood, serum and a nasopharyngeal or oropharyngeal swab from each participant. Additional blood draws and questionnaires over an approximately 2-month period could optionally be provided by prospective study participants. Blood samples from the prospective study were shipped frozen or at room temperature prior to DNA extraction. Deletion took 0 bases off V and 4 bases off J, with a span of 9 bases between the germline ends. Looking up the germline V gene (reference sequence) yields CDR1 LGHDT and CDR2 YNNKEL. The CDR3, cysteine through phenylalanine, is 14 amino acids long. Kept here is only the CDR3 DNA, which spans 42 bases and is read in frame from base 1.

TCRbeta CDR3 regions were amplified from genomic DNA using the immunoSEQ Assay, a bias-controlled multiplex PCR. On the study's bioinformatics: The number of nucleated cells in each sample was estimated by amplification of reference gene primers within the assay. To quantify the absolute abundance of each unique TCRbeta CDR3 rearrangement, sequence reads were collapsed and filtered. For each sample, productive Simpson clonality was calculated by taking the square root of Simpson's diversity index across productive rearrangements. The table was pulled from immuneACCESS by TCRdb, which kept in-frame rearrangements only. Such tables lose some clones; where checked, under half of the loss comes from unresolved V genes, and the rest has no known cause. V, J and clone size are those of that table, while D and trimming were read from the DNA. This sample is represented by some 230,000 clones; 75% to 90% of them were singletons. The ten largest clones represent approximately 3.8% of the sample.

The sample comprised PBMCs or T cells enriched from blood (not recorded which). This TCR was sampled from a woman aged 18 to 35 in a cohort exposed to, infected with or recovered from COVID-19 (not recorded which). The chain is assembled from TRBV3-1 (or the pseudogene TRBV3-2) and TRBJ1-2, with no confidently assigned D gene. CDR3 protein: CASSQDSAGYGYTF. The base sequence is TGTGCCAGCAGCCAAGACAGCGCGGGCTATGGCTACACCTTC.